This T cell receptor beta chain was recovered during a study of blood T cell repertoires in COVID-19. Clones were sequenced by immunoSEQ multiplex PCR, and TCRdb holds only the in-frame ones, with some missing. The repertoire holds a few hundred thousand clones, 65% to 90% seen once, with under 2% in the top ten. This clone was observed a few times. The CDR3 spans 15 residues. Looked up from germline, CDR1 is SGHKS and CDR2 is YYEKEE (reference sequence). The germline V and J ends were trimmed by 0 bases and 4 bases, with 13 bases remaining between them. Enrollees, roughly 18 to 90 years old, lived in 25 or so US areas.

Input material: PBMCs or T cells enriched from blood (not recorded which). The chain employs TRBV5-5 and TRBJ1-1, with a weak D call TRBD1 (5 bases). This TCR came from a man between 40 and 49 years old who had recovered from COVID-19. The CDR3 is CASSLEGGASTEAFF. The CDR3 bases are TGTGCCAGCAGCTTGGAGGGAGGGGCAAGCACTGAAGCTTTCTTT.